A few counts support the clone carrying this T cell receptor beta chain. These data belong to a study of glioma-infiltrating T cells. Study-wide context: Glioblastomas were WHO grade IV, sampled at first diagnosis; low-grade were grade II.

TCR alpha and beta CDR3 regions were amplified from RNA using iRepertoire nested multiplex PCR. Each CDR3 protein is one row after TCRdb ran MiXCR on the multiplex PCR reads. Of a few hundred thousand distinct CDR3 sequences detected, around 45% appear once; the ten largest clones hold approximately 12%. The CDR3 runs 14 residues. From germline, CDR1 is ENHRY and CDR2 SYGVKD. V dropped 7 bases and J dropped 3 bases, with 16 bases sitting between them. This sequence was found in a human donor with low-grade glioma or glioblastoma, undergoing nonglioma brain surgery, or in good health (not recorded which). Material: glioma tissue, nonneoplastic brain tissue, or PBMCs (not recorded which). The chain recombines TRBV10-3 with TRBJ2-7; either TRBD1 or TRBD2 may fit D (5 bases each). The CDR3 DNA sequence: TGTGCCATCACTCCCGGGACGGAGAACTACGAGCAGTACTTC. Protein: CAITPGTENYEQYF.